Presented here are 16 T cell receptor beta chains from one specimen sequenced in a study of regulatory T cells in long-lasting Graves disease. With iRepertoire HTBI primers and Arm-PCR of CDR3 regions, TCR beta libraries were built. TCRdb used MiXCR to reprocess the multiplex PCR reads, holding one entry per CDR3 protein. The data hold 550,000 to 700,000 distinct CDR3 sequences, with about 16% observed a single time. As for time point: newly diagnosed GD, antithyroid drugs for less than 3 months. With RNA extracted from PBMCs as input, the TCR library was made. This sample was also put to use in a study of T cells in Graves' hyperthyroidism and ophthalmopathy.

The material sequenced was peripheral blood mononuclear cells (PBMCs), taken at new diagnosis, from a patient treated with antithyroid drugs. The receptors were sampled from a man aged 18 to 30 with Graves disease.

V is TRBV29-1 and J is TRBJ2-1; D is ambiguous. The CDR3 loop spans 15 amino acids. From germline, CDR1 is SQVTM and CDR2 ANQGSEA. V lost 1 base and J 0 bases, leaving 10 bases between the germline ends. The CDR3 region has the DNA TGCAGCGTTGAAGGTGAGACCGCCTCCTACAATGAGCAGTTCTTC. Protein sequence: CSVEGETASYNEQFF.

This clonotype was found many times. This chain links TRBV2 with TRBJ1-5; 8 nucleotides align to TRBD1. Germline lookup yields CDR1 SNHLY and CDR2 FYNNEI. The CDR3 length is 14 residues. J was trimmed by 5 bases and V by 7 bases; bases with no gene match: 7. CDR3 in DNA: TGTGCCAGCACCCAAACAGGGGGAGATCAGCCCCAGCATTTT. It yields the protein CASTQTGGDQPQHF.

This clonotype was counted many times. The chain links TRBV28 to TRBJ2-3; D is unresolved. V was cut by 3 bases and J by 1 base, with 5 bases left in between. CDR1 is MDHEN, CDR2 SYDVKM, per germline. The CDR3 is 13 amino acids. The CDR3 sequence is CASSLFGTDTQYF. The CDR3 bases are TGTGCCAGCAGTTTGTTTGGCACAGATACGCAGTATTTT.

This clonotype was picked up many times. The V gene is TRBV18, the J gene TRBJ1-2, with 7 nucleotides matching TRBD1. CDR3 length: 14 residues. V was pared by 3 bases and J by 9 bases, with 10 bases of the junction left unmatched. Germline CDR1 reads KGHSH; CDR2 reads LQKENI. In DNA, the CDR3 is TGTGCCAGCTCACCGGGCAGGGGGATGCTCCGCTACACCTTC. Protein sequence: CASSPGRGMLRYTF.

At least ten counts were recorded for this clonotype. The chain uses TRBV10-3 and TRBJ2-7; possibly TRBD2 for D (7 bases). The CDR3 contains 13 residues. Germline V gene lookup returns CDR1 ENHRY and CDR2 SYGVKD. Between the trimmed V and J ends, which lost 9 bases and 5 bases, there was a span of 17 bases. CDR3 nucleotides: TGTGCCATGGCGGGGGCGGGAAGGGACGAGCAGTACTTC. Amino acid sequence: CAMAGAGRDEQYF.

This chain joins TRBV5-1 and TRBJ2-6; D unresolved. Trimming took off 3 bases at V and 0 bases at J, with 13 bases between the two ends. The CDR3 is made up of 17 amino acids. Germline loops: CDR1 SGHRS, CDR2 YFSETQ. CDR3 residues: CASSSFAVYSGANVLTF. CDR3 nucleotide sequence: TGCGCCAGCAGCTCATTCGCGGTGTACTCTGGGGCCAACGTCCTGACTTTC.

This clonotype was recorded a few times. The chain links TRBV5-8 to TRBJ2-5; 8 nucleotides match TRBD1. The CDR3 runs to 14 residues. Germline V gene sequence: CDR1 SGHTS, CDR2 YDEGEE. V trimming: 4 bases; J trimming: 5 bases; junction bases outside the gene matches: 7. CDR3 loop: CASSPDRVMETQYF. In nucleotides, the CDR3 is TGTGCCAGCAGCCCGGACAGGGTTATGGAGACCCAGTACTTC.

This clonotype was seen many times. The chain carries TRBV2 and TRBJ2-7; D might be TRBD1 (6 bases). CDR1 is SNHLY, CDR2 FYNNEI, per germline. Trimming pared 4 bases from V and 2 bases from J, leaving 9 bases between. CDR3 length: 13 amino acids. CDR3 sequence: CASSGQETYEQYF. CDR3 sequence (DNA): TGTGCCAGCAGTGGACAGGAGACCTACGAGCAGTACTTC.

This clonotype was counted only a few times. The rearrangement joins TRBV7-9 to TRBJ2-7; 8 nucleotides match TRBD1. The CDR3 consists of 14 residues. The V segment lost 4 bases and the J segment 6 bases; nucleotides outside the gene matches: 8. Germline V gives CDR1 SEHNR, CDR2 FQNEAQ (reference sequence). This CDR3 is CASSSARGQPEQYF. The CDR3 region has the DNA TGTGCCAGCAGCTCGGCCAGGGGGCAGCCCGAGCAGTACTTC.

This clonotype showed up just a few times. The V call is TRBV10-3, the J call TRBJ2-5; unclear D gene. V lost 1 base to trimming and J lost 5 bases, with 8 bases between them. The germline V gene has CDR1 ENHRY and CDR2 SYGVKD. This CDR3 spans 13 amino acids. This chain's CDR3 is CAISELSVETQYF. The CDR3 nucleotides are TGTGCCATCAGTGAGTTGAGCGTGGAGACCCAGTACTTC.

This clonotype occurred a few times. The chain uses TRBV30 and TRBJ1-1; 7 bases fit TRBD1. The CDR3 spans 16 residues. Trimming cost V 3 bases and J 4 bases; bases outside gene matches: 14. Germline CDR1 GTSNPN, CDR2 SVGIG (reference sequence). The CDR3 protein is CAWSESGRGRGTEAFF. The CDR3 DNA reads TGTGCCTGGAGCGAGTCGGGCAGGGGGAGAGGCACTGAAGCTTTCTTT. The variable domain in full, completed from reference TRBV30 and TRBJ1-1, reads SQTIHQWPATLVQPVGSPLSLECTVEGTSNPNLYWYRQAAGRGLQLLFYSVGIGQISSEVPQNLSASRPQDRQFILSSKKLLLSDSGFYLCAWSESGRGRGTEAFFGQGTRLTVV.

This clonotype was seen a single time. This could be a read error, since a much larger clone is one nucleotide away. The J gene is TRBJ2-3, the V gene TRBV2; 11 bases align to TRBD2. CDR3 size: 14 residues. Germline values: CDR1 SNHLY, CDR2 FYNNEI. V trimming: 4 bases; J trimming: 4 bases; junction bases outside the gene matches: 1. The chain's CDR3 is CASSVAGGPDTQYF. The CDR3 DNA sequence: TGTGCCAGCAGTGTAGCGGGAGGGCCAGATACGCAGTATTTT.

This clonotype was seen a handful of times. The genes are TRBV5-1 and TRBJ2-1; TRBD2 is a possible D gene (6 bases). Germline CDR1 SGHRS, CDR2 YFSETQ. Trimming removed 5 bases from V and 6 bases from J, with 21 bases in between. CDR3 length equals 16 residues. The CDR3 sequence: CASRKTGLLSPNEQFF. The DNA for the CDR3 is TGCGCCAGCAGAAAGACGGGACTTCTCAGCCCCAATGAGCAGTTCTTC.

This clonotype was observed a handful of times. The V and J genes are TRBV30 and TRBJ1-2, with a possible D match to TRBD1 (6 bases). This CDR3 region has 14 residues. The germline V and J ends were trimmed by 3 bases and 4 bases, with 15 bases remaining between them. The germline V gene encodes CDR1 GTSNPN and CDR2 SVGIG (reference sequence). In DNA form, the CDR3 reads TGTGCCTGGAGACATGGAGGGGGGACCTATGGCTACACCTTC. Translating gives CAWRHGGGTYGYTF.

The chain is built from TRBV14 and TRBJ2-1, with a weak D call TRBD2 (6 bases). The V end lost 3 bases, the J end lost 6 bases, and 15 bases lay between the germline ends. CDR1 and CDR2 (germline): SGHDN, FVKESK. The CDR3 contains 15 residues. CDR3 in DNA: TGTGCCAGCAGCCAGGGTGGCTACGGGGGCAATGAGCAGTTCTTC. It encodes CASSQGGYGGNEQFF.

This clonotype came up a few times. The CDR3 nucleotides read TGTGCCAGCAGCTTAATGGGCGGGAGGGCCGGAGATACGCAGTATTTT. As protein: CASSLMGGRAGDTQYF. The chain has TRBV7-2 and TRBJ2-3, with 9 nucleotides matching TRBD2. The CDR3 is made up of 16 amino acids. V lost 2 bases to trimming and J lost 5 bases; unmatched junction nucleotides: 8. Germline V gene sequence: CDR1 SGHTA, CDR2 FQGNSA.